In this sample, the clone carrying this T cell receptor beta chain turned up many times. The sample comes from a study of regulatory T cells in long-lasting Graves disease. Regarding time point: newly diagnosed GD, antithyroid drugs for less than 3 months. From PBMCs, RNA was extracted and then used to make the TCR library. V gave up 6 bases and J gave up 0 bases; unmatched junction bases: 12. This CDR3 is 18 amino acids long. Germline V gene sequence: CDR1 MNHEY, CDR2 SMNVEV (reference sequence). The authors built TCR beta libraries using iRepertoire HTBI primers and Arm-PCR of CDR3 regions. TCRdb reprocessed the multiplex PCR reads via MiXCR and lists one record per CDR3 protein. The data contain roughly 400,000 distinct CDR3 sequences, 15% of them singletons. The sample also formed part of further work on T cells in Graves' hyperthyroidism and ophthalmopathy.

The V gene is TRBV27, the J gene TRBJ2-3; TRBD2 matches 10 bases. This specimen consisted of peripheral blood mononuclear cells (PBMCs), obtained at new diagnosis, from a patient treated with antithyroid drugs. The TCR sequence derives from a woman aged 40 to 49 with Graves disease. CDR3 in DNA: TGTGCCAGCAGCCCAGGGGTAGCGGGAGGACCTAGCACAGATACGCAGTATTTT. This translates into CASSPGVAGGPSTDTQYF.